The rows below give T cell receptor beta chains drawn from one sample of a study of cytomegalovirus exposure and HLA in healthy donors. Assay: immunoSEQ multiplex PCR; the TCRdb copy retains only in-frame clones and omits some. The sample shows 100,000 to 150,000 clones, around 79% of them seen only once. The sequenced sample consisted of PBMCs. The origin of the receptors is a woman aged 40 to 55 in good health and CMV-seronegative. CDR3s include the opening cysteine and the closing phenylalanine or tryptophan. Fields, in order: CDR3 protein, CDR3 DNA, clone size, V gene, D gene, J gene, CDR3 length. A D gene is named only where the DNA matches it firmly. Some rows mark clone size as missing; the rest say once, few, many or name a class of expanded clone.

CDR3aa: CASSEDTGYYGYTF; CDR3nt: TGTGCCAGCAGTGAAGATACAGGTTATTATGGCTACACCTTC; abundance: NA; v_gene: TRBV2; d_gene: NA; j_gene: TRBJ1-2; len: 14
CDR3aa: CASSRGAGNSPLHF; CDR3nt: TGTGCCAGCAGCAGGGGCGCGGGTAATTCACCCCTCCACTTT; abundance: NA; v_gene: TRBV6-1; d_gene: NA; j_gene: TRBJ1-6; len: 14
CDR3aa: CASSEQGSAGANVLTF; CDR3nt: TGTGCCAGCAGTGAGCAAGGGAGCGCTGGGGCCAACGTCCTGACTTTC; abundance: NA; v_gene: TRBV6-1; d_gene: NA; j_gene: TRBJ2-6; len: 16
CDR3aa: CASSFRGRINEKLFF; CDR3nt: TGTGCCAGCAGCTTCAGGGGACGGATCAATGAAAAACTGTTTTTT; abundance: NA; v_gene: TRBV11-2; d_gene: NA; j_gene: TRBJ1-4; len: 15
CDR3aa: CASSLVATAVNTEAFF; CDR3nt: TGTGCCAGCAGCTTAGTGGCCACAGCAGTGAACACTGAAGCTTTCTTT; abundance: NA; v_gene: TRBV7-8; d_gene: NA; j_gene: TRBJ1-1; len: 16
CDR3aa: CASSVDAQGIYGYTF; CDR3nt: TGTGCCAGCAGCGTAGACGCACAGGGGATCTATGGCTACACCTTC; abundance: NA; v_gene: TRBV9; d_gene: TRBD1; j_gene: TRBJ1-2; len: 15
CDR3aa: CASSLIPQEFDSPLHF; CDR3nt: TGTGCCAGCAGCCTGATACCACAGGAATTTGATTCACCCCTCCACTTT; abundance: NA; v_gene: TRBV9; d_gene: NA; j_gene: TRBJ1-6; len: 16
CDR3aa: CASSEVTGNHSPLHF; CDR3nt: TGTGCCAGCAGTGAGGTTACCGGGAACCATTCACCCCTCCACTTT; abundance: NA; v_gene: TRBV6-1; d_gene: NA; j_gene: TRBJ1-6; len: 15
CDR3aa: CATSRLLETNEKLFF; CDR3nt: TGTGCCACCAGCAGACTACTAGAAACTAATGAAAAACTGTTTTTT; abundance: few; v_gene: TRBV15; d_gene: NA; j_gene: TRBJ1-4; len: 15
CDR3aa: CATSRGGRGGYNEQFF; CDR3nt: TGTGCCACCAGCAGAGGGGGGCGGGGGGGGTACAATGAGCAGTTCTTC; abundance: NA; v_gene: TRBV15; d_gene: TRBD2; j_gene: TRBJ2-1; len: 16
CDR3aa: CARGQLSYEQYF; CDR3nt: TGTGCCAGAGGACAGCTCTCCTACGAGCAGTACTTC; abundance: NA; v_gene: TRBV2; d_gene: NA; j_gene: TRBJ2-7; len: 12
CDR3aa: CASKGQGNSNQPQHF; CDR3nt: TGTGCCAGTAAGGGACAGGGGAATAGCAATCAGCCCCAGCATTTT; abundance: NA; v_gene: TRBV19; d_gene: TRBD1; j_gene: TRBJ1-5; len: 15
CDR3aa: CASSSQTYEQYF; CDR3nt: TGTGCCAGCAGTTCACAGACCTACGAGCAGTACTTC; abundance: NA; v_gene: TRBV6-6; d_gene: NA; j_gene: TRBJ2-7; len: 12
CDR3aa: CASSLTTGMNTEAFF; CDR3nt: TGTGCCAGCAGCCTCACGACGGGGATGAACACTGAAGCTTTCTTT; abundance: NA; v_gene: TRBV4-2; d_gene: NA; j_gene: TRBJ1-1; len: 15
CDR3aa: CASSPGQGSGNTIYF; CDR3nt: TGTGCCAGCTCACCCGGACAGGGGTCTGGAAACACCATATATTTT; abundance: few; v_gene: TRBV18; d_gene: TRBD1; j_gene: TRBJ1-3; len: 15
CDR3aa: CARKQGGTGELFF; CDR3nt: TGTGCGAGGAAACAGGGTGGCACCGGGGAGCTGTTTTTT; abundance: NA; v_gene: TRBV30; d_gene: NA; j_gene: TRBJ2-2; len: 13
CDR3aa: CASSSGGQGDGYTF; CDR3nt: TGTGCCAGCAGCTCGGGGGGACAGGGAGACGGCTACACCTTC; abundance: NA; v_gene: TRBV5-5; d_gene: TRBD1; j_gene: TRBJ1-2; len: 14
CDR3aa: CASSLASSGANVLTF; CDR3nt: TGCGCCAGCAGCTTGGCCAGCTCTGGGGCCAACGTCCTGACTTTC; abundance: NA; v_gene: TRBV5-1; d_gene: NA; j_gene: TRBJ2-6; len: 15
CDR3aa: CASSLFPGRTNEKLFF; CDR3nt: TGTGCCAGCAGTTTATTTCCAGGCCGAACTAATGAAAAACTGTTTTTT; abundance: NA; v_gene: TRBV28; d_gene: NA; j_gene: TRBJ1-4; len: 16
CDR3aa: CAISSGTGNYGYTF; CDR3nt: TGTGCCATCAGTTCCGGGACAGGGAACTATGGCTACACCTTC; abundance: NA; v_gene: TRBV10-3; d_gene: TRBD1; j_gene: TRBJ1-2; len: 14
CDR3aa: CASSKGSALPEQFF; CDR3nt: TGTGCCAGTAGTAAGGGTAGCGCCCTCCCTGAGCAGTTCTTC; abundance: few; v_gene: TRBV19; d_gene: NA; j_gene: TRBJ2-1; len: 14
CDR3aa: CASSVAGGSTGELFF; CDR3nt: TGTGCCAGCAGCGTAGCGGGGGGGAGCACCGGGGAGCTGTTTTTT; abundance: few; v_gene: TRBV9; d_gene: TRBD2; j_gene: TRBJ2-2; len: 15
CDR3aa: CSVSTGGTEAFF; CDR3nt: TGCAGCGTGAGTACAGGGGGCACTGAAGCTTTCTTT; abundance: once; v_gene: TRBV29-1; d_gene: TRBD1; j_gene: TRBJ1-1; len: 12
CDR3aa: CASSLAHSGQGGGSPLHF; CDR3nt: TGCGCCAGCAGCTTGGCCCACTCCGGACAGGGAGGGGGTTCACCCCTCCACTTT; abundance: few; v_gene: TRBV5-1; d_gene: TRBD1; j_gene: TRBJ1-6; len: 18
CDR3aa: CASSLVGNQPQHF; CDR3nt: TGCGCCAGCAGCTTGGTCGGGAATCAGCCCCAGCATTTT; abundance: NA; v_gene: TRBV5-1; d_gene: NA; j_gene: TRBJ1-5; len: 13
CDR3aa: CASSPYEVADSQYF; CDR3nt: TGTGCCAGCTCACCATACGAAGTAGCGGACTCGCAGTACTTC; abundance: NA; v_gene: TRBV18; d_gene: NA; j_gene: TRBJ2-7; len: 14
CDR3aa: CASSLGGTGVVDTEAFF; CDR3nt: TGTGCCAGCAGTTTGGGTGGGACAGGGGTTGTGGATACTGAAGCTTTCTTT; abundance: few; v_gene: TRBV27; d_gene: TRBD1; j_gene: TRBJ1-1; len: 17
CDR3aa: CASSLAYKQTDTQYF; CDR3nt: TGTGCCAGCAGCTTGGCCTACAAACAGACAGATACGCAGTATTTT; abundance: few; v_gene: TRBV5-6; d_gene: NA; j_gene: TRBJ2-3; len: 15
CDR3aa: CASSSGGGTDTQYF; CDR3nt: TGTGCCAGTTCGAGCGGGGGAGGCACAGATACGCAGTATTTT; abundance: NA; v_gene: TRBV2; d_gene: TRBD2; j_gene: TRBJ2-3; len: 14
CDR3aa: CASRPRVQPEAFF; CDR3nt: TGTGCCAGCAGACCCAGGGTTCAGCCTGAAGCTTTCTTT; abundance: NA; v_gene: TRBV6-1; d_gene: NA; j_gene: TRBJ1-1; len: 13